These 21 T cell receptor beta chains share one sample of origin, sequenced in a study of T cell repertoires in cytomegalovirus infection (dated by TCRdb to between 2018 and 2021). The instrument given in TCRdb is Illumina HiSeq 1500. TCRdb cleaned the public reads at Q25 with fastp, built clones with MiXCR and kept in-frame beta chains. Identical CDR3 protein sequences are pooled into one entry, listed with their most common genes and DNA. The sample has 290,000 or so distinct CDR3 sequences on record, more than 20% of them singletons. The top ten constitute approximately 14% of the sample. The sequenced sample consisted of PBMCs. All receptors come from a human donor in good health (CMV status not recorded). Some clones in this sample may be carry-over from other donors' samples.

The CDR3 loop is CASSPGTGYHEQYF. The CDR3 coding sequence is TGTGCCAGCAGTCCCGGGACAGGGTACCACGAGCAGTACTTC. The chain employs TRBV28 and TRBJ2-7, with 9 bases aligning to TRBD1. Germline loops: CDR1 MDHEN, CDR2 SYDVKM. V shed 5 bases, J shed 5 bases, and the junction held 7 bases outside the gene matches. The CDR3 has 14 amino acids.

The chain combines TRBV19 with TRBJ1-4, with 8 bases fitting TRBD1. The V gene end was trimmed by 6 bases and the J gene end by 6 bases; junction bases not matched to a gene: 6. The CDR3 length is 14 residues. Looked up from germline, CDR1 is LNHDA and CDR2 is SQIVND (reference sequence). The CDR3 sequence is CASSYRGSDEKLFF. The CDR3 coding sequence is TGTGCCAGTAGCTACAGGGGGAGCGATGAAAAACTGTTTTTT.

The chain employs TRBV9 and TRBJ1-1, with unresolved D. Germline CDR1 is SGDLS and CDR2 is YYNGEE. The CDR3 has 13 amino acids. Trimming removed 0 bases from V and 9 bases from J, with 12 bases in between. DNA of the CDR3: TGTGCCAGCAGCGTAGAGGTCGGGCTGCAAGCTTTCTTT. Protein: CASSVEVGLQAFF.

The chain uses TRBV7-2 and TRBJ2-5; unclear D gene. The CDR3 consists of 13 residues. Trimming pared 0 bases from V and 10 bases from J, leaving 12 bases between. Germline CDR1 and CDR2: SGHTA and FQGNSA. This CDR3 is CASSLAGFLFQYF. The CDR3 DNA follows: TGTGCCAGCAGCTTAGCGGGGTTTCTTTTCCAGTACTTC. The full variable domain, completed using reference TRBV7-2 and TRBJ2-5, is GAGVSQSPSNKVTEKGKDVELRCDPISGHTALYWYRQSLGQGLEFLIYFQGNSAPDKSGLPSDRFSAERTGGSVSTLTIQRTQQEDSAVYLCASSLAGFLFQYFGPGTRLLVL.

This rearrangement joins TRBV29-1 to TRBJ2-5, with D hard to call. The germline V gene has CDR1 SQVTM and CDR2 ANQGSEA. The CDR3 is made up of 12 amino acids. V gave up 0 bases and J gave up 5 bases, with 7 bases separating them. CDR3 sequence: CSVEDNEETQYF. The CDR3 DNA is TGCAGCGTTGAAGATAATGAGGAGACCCAGTACTTC.

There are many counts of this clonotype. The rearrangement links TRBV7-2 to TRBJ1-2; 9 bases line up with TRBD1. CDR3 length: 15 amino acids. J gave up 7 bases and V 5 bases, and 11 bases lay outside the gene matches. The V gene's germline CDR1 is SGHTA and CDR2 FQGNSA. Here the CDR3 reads CASSPATGTGFGYTF. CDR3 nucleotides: TGTGCCAGCAGCCCCGCTACCGGGACAGGGTTTGGCTACACCTTC.

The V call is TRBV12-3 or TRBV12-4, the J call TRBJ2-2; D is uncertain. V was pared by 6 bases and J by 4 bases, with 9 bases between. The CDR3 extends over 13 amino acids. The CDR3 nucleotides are TGTGCCAGCAGAAGACTGAGCACCGGGGAGCTGTTTTTT. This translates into CASRRLSTGELFF.

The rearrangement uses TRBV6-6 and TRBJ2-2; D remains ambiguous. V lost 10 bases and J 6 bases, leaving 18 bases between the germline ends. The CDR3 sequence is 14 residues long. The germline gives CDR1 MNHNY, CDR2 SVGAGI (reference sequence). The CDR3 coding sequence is TGTGCCACCATTTTGACTCCCCCCCCCGGGGAGCTGTTTTTT. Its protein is CATILTPPPGELFF.

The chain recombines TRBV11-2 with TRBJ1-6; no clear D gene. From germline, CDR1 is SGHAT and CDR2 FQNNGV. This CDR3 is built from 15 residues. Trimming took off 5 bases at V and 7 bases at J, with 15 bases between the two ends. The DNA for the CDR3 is TGTGCCAGCAGCCTGTCCCCGGTGGGAAATTCACCCCTCCACTTT. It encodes CASSLSPVGNSPLHF.

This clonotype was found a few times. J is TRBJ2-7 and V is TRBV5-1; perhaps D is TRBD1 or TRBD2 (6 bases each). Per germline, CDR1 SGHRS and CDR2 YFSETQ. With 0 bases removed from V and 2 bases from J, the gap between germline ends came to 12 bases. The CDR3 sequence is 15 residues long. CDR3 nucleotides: TGCGCCAGCAGCTTGGAAGGGGGGTCCACCTACGAGCAGTACTTC. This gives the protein CASSLEGGSTYEQYF.

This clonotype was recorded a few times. CDR3 coding DNA: TGTGCCAGCAGACCTCGGGGGGGGGGTGAGACCCAGTACTTC. As protein: CASRPRGGGETQYF. This sequence joins TRBV7-9 and TRBJ2-5; 8 nucleotides match TRBD2. This CDR3 is 14 amino acids long. CDR1 SEHNR and CDR2 FQNEAQ come from the germline V gene (reference sequence). V was clipped by 6 bases and J by 5 bases; unmatched bases: 8.

The CDR3 nucleotides are TGCAGCGTTGAGGGACTAGCGGGAGTCGAGCAGTACTTC. This codes for CSVEGLAGVEQYF. This sequence joins TRBV29-1 and TRBJ2-7; TRBD2 aligns across 14 bases. Germline CDR1 reads SQVTM; CDR2 reads ANQGSEA. This CDR3 comprises 13 residues. With V trimmed by 3 bases and J by 6 bases, 1 base remained unmatched.

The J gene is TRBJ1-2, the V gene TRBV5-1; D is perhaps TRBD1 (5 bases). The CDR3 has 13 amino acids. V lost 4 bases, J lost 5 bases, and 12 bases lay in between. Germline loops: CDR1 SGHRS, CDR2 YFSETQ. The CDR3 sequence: CASSPMGGYGYTF. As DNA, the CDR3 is TGCGCCAGCAGCCCCATGGGGGGTTATGGCTACACCTTC.

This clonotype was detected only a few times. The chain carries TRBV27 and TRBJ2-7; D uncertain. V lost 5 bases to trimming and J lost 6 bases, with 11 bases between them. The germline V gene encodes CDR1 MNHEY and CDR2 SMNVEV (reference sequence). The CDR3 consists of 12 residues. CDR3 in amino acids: CASSPGPAEQYF. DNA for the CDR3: TGTGCCAGCAGTCCCGGACCAGCCGAGCAGTACTTC.

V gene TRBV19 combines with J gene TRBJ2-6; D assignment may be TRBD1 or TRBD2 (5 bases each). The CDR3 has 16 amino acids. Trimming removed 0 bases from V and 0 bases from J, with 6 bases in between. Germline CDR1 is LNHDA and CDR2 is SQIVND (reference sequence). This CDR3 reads CASSIDGGSGANVLTF. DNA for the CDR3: TGTGCCAGTAGTATAGATGGGGGCTCTGGGGCCAACGTCCTGACTTTC. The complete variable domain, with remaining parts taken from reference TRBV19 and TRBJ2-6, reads DGGITQSPKYLFRKEGQNVTLSCEQNLNHDAMYWYRQDPGQGLRLIYYSQIVNDFQKGDIAEGYSVSREKKESFPLTVTSAQKNPTAFYLCASSIDGGSGANVLTFGAGSRLTVL.

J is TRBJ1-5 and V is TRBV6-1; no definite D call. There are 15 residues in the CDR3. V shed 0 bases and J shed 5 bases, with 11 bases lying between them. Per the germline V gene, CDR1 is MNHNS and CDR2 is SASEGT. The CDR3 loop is CASSEAWGFDQPQHF. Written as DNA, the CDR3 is TGTGCCAGCAGTGAAGCGTGGGGATTCGATCAGCCCCAGCATTTT.

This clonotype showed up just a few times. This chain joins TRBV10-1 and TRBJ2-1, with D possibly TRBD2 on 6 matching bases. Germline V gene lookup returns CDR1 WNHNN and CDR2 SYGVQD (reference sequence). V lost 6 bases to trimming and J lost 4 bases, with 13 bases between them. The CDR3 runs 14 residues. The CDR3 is CASSGGPLYNEQFF. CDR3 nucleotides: TGCGCCAGCAGCGGAGGGCCTCTGTACAATGAGCAGTTCTTC.

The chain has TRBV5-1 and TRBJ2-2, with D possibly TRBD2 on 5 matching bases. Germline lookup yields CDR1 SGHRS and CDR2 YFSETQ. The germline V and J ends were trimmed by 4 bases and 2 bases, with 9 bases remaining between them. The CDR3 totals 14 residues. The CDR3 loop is CASSTGINTGELFF. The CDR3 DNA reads TGCGCCAGCAGCACGGGGATCAACACCGGGGAGCTGTTTTTT.

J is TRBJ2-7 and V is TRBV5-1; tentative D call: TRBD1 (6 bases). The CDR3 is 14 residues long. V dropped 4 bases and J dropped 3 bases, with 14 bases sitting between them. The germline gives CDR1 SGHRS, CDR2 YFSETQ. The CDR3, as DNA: TGCGCCAGCAGCCCCGAAACAGGGTTCTACGAGCAGTACTTC. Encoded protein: CASSPETGFYEQYF. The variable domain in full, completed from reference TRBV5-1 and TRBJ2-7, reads KAGVTQTPRYLIKTRGQQVTLSCSPISGHRSVSWYQQTPGQGLQFLFEYFSETQRNKGNFPGRFSGRQFSNSRSEMNVSTLELGDSALYLCASSPETGFYEQYFGPGTRLTVT.

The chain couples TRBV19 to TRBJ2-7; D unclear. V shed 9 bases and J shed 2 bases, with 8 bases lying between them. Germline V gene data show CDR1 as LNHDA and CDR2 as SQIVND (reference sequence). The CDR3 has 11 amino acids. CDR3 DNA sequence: TGTGCCAGGCCGGCAGCCTACGAGCAGTACTTC. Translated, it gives CARPAAYEQYF.

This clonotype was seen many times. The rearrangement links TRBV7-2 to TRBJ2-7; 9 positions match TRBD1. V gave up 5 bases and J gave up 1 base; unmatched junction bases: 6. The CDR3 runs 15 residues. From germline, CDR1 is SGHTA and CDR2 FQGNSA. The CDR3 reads CASSPPDRGSYEQYF. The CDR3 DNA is TGTGCCAGCAGCCCACCGGACAGGGGATCCTACGAGCAGTACTTC.